This TCR beta chain comes out of a study of T cell responses to AZD1222 COVID-19 vaccine. This clone has just one count. Here immunoSEQ multiplex PCR was the method, and the copy in TCRdb shows in-frame clones only, minus some. This sample has some 150,000 clones, with 89% found just once. The CDR3 is 13 amino acids. Trimming shortened V by 1 base and J by 4 bases, and 5 bases separated the two germline ends. The germline V gene has CDR1 SGHNT and CDR2 YYREEE (reference sequence). The sequencing used peripheral blood, collected 28 days after the second AZD1222 dose. The source is an adult who received the AZD1222 COVID-19 vaccine. The rearrangement links TRBV5-4 to TRBJ1-4, with a tentative D call TRBD1 (5 bases). The CDR3 region is CASSLQGNEKLFF. The CDR3 DNA is TGTGCCAGCAGCTTGCAGGGTAATGAAAAACTGTTTTTT.